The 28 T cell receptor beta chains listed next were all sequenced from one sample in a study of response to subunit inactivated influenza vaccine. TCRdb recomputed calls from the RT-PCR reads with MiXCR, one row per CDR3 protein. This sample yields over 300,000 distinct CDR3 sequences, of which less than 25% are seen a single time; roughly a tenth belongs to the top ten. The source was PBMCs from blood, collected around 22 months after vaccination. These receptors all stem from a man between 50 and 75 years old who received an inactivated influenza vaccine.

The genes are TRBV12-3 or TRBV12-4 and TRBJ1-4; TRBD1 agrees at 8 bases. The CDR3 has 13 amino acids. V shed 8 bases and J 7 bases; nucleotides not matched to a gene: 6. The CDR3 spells CASRRGRVEKLFF. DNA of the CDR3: TGTGCCAGCCGCAGGGGGCGCGTTGAAAAACTGTTTTTT.

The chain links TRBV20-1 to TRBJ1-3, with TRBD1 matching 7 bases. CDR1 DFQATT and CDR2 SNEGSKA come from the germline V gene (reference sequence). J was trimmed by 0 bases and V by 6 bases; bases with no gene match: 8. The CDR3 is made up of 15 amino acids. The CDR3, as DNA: TGCAGTGCGATACAGGGACAGAGCTCTGGAAACACCATATATTTT. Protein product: CSAIQGQSSGNTIYF.

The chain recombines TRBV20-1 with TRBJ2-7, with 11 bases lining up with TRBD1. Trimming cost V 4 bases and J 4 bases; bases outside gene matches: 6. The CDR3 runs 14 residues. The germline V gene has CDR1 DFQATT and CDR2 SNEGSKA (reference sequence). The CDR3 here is CSATKGTGGYEQYF. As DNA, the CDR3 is TGCAGTGCTACGAAAGGGACAGGGGGGTACGAGCAGTACTTC.

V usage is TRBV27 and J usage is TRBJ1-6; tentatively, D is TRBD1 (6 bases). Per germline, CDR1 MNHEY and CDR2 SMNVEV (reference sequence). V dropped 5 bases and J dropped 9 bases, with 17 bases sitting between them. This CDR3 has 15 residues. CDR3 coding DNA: TGTGCCAGCAGTCTGAGCCCAGGGGTCGGTTCACCCCTCCACTTT. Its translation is CASSLSPGVGSPLHF.

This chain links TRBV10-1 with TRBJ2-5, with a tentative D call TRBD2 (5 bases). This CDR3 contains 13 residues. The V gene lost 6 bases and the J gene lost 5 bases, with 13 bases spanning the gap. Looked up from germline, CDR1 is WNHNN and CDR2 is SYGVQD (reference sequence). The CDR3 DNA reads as TGCGCCAGCAGCGAGGGATGGTCGGAGACCCAGTACTTC. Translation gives CASSEGWSETQYF.

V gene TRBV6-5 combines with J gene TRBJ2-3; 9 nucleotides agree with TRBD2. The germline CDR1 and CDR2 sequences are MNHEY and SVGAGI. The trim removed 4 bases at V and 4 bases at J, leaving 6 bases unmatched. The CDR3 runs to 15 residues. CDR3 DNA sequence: TGTGCCAGCAGTTGGCTAGCGGGAAATGCAGATACGCAGTATTTT. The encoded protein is CASSWLAGNADTQYF.

CDR3 coding DNA: TGTGCCAGCCAGGAAGATGTGTATGGCTACACCTTC. It is translated as CASQEDVYGYTF. This chain links TRBV9 with TRBJ1-2; D is unclear. Per the germline V gene, CDR1 is SGDLS and CDR2 is YYNGEE. Trimming left V 7 bases short and J 5 bases short, with 12 bases between. This CDR3 region has 12 residues.

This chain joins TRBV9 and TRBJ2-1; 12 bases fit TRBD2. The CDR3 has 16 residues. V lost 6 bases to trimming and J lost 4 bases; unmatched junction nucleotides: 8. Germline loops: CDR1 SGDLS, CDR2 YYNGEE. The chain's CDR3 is CASTPSGRVGYNEQFF. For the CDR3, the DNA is TGTGCCAGCACACCTAGCGGGAGGGTGGGTTACAATGAGCAGTTCTTC.

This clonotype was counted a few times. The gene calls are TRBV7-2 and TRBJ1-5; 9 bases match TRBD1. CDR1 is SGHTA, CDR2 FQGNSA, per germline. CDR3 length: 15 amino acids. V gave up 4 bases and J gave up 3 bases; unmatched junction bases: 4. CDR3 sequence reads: CASSSRTGDNQPQHF. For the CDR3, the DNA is TGTGCCAGCAGCTCCAGGACAGGGGACAATCAGCCCCAGCATTTT.

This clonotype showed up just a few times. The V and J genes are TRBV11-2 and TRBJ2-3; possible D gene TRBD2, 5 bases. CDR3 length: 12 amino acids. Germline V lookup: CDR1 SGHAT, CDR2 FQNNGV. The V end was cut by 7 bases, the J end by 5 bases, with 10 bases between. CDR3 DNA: TGTGCCAGCACCCCAGGAGGAGATACGCAGTATTTT. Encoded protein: CASTPGGDTQYF.

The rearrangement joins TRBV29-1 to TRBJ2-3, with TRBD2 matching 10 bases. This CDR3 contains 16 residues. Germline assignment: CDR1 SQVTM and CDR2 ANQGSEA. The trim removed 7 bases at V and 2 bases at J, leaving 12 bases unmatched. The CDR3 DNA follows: TGCAGCGCTCAGGGACTAGCGAAACGACTCACAGATACGCAGTATTTT. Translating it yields CSAQGLAKRLTDTQYF.

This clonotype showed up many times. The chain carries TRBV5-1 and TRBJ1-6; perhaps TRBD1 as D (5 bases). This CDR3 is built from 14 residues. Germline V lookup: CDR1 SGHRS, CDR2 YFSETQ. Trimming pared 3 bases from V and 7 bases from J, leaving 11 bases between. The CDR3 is CASSYGQLNSPLHF. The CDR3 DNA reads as TGCGCCAGCAGCTATGGACAACTGAATTCACCCCTCCACTTT.

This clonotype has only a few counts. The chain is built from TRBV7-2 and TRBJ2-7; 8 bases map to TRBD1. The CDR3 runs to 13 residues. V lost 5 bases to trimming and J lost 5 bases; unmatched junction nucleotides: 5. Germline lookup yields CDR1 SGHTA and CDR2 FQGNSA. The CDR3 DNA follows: TGTGCCAGCAGCATGACAGGGGTCCACGAGCAGTACTTC. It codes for CASSMTGVHEQYF.

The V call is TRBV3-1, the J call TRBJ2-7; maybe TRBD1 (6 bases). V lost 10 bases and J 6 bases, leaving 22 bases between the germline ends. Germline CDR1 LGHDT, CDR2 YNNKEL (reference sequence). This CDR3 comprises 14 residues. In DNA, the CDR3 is TGTGCCATACATGACAGTGAGAGAGGGGGCGAGCAGTACTTC. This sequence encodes CAIHDSERGGEQYF.

The CDR3 reads CASSFDGYGYTF. DNA for the CDR3: TGTGCCAGCAGTTTTGACGGCTATGGCTACACCTTC. The chain employs TRBV12-3 or TRBV12-4 and TRBJ1-2; no firm D call. This CDR3 has 12 amino acids. V was cut by 3 bases and J by 4 bases, with 6 bases left in between.

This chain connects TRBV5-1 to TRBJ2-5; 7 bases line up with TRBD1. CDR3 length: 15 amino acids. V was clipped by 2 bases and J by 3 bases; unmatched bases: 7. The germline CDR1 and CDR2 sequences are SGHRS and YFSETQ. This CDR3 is CASSLTGASEETQYF. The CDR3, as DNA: TGCGCCAGCAGCTTAACAGGGGCCTCTGAAGAGACCCAGTACTTC.

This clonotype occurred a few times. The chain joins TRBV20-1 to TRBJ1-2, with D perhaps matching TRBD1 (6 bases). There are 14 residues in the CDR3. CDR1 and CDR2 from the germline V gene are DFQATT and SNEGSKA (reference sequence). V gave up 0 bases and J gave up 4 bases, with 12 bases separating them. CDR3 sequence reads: CSARDSGGPYGYTF. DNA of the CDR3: TGCAGTGCTAGAGATTCCGGGGGGCCCTATGGCTACACCTTC.

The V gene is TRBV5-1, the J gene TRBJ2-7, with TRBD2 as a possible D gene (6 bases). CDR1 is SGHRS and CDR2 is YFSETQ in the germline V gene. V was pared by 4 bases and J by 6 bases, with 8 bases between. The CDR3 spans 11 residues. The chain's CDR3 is CASSGDFEQYF. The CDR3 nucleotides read TGCGCCAGCAGCGGGGACTTCGAGCAGTACTTC.

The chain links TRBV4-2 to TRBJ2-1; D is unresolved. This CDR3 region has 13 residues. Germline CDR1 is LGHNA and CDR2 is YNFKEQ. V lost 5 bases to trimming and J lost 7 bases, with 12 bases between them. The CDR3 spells CASSYALGNEQFF. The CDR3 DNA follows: TGTGCCAGCAGCTACGCCCTTGGGAATGAGCAGTTCTTC.

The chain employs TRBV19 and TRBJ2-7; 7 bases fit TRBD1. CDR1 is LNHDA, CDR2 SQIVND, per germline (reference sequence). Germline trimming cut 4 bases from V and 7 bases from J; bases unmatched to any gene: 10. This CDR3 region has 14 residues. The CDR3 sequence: CASSKDREPREQYF. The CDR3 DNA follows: TGTGCCAGTAGTAAAGACAGGGAACCGAGAGAGCAGTACTTC.

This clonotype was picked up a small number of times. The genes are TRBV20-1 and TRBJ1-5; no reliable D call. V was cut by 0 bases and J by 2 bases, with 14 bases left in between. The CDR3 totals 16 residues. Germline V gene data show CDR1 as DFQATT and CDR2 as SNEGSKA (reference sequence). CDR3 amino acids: CSARESWAARNQPQHF. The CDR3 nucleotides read TGCAGTGCTAGAGAGTCTTGGGCAGCCCGCAATCAGCCCCAGCATTTT.

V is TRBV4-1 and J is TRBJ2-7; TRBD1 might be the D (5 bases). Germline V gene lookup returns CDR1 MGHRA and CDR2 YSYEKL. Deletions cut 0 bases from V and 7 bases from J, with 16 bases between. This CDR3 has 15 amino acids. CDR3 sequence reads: CASSQDMTYAGEQYF. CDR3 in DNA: TGCGCCAGCAGCCAAGATATGACCTACGCAGGGGAGCAGTACTTC.

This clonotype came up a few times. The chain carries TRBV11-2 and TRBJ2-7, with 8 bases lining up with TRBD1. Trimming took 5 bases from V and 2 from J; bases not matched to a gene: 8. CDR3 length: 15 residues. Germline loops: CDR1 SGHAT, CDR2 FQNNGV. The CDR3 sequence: CASSALGTGPYEQYF. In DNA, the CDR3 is TGTGCCAGCAGCGCGCTGGGGACAGGCCCCTACGAGCAGTACTTC.

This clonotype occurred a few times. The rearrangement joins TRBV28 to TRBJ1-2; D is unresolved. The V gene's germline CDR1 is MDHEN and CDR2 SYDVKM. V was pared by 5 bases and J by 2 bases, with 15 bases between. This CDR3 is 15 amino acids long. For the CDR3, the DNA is TGTGCCAGCAGTCCTAATGACCCTGGCAACTATGGCTACACCTTC. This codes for CASSPNDPGNYGYTF.

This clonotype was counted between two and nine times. As DNA, the CDR3 is TGTGCCAGCAAAGTATTTTCTCTTACTGAAGCTTTCTTT. The encoded protein is CASKVFSLTEAFF. V is TRBV6-2 or TRBV6-3 and J is TRBJ1-1; D is unresolved. Germline assignment: CDR1 MNHEY and CDR2 SVGEGT. V gave up 7 bases and J gave up 5 bases, with 14 bases separating them. The CDR3 sequence is 13 residues long.

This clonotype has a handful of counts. As DNA, the CDR3 is TGTGCCAGCAGTTTATCCAGGGTCTATAATTCACCCCTCCACTTT. Translation: CASSLSRVYNSPLHF. The V gene is TRBV27, the J gene TRBJ1-6; D is perhaps TRBD1 (5 bases). The CDR3 runs to 15 residues. The V and J ends lost 0 bases and 3 bases respectively, with 6 bases between them. Germline V gives CDR1 MNHEY, CDR2 SMNVEV (reference sequence).

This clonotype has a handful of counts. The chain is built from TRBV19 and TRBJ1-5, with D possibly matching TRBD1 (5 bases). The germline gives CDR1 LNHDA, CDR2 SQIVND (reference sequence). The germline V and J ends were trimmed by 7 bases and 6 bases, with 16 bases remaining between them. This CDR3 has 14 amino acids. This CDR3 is CASTLSGGIQPQHF. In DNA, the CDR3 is TGTGCCAGTACCCTCAGCGGGGGAATTCAGCCCCAGCATTTT.

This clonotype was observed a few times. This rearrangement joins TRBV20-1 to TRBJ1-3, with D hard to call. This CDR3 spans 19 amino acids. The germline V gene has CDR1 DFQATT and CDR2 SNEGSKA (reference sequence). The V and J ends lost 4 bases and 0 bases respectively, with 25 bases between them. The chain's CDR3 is CSATLPWGTETFSGNTIYF. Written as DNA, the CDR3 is TGCAGTGCTACCTTACCCTGGGGAACAGAGACTTTCTCTGGAAACACCATATATTTT.